The clone carrying this T cell receptor (beta chain) came up a few times. Its antigen remains unknown. Two oligonucleotides, mixed equimolar, formed the beta constant-region primer covering TRBC1 and TRBC2. The cDNA 3' end received a ligated single-stranded oligonucleotide carrying the SP2 primer and a 12-nucleotide UMI. Each CDR3 protein gets one entry after TCRdb re-called the UMI-ligation and nested PCR reads with MiXCR. The sample contains approximately 85,000 distinct CDR3 sequences, 6% to 7.5% of which appear only once. Germline V lookup: CDR1 KGHDR, CDR2 SFDVKD. The V gene lost 9 bases and the J gene lost 7 bases, with 11 bases spanning the gap. This CDR3 contains 12 residues. The source of the sample is a study of naive and memory T cell subsets. Notes on the study in general: Naive and memory subsets had different power law exponents for TCR abundance.

From the second PCR step, alpha and beta chains were amplified apart. Four subsets defined by CD45RA and CD27 were sorted after CD3, CD4, CD8 and live/dead staining. This TCR was sampled from a human donor in good health. The rearrangement uses TRBV24-1 and TRBJ2-2; a weak D match, TRBD2 (5 bases). The sequenced sample consisted of central memory CD4+ T cells from blood. In DNA, the CDR3 is TGTGCCACCTCTAGCCAACTCGGGGAGCTGTTTTTT. Translation: CATSSQLGELFF.